Each of the 24 T cell receptor beta chains below was sequenced from the same sample in a study of Graves' ophthalmopathy and Graves' hyperthyroidism. Beta-chain TCR CDR3 regions were amplified from RNA transcripts. HTBI primers primed a first-round RT-PCR, and a second-round multiplex PCR followed. TCRdb re-called the multiplex PCR reads with MiXCR, one entry per CDR3 protein. The sample records roughly 700,000 distinct CDR3 sequences, roughly 40% being singletons. Specimen: peripheral blood. These receptors came from an adult man with Graves' ophthalmopathy.

This clonotype was seen more than once but under ten times. This chain connects TRBV5-6 to TRBJ1-1; D possibly corresponds to TRBD1 (6 bases). The CDR3 length is 16 residues. Deletions cut 4 bases from V and 4 bases from J, with 20 bases between. From germline, CDR1 is SGHDT and CDR2 YYEEEE. The DNA of the CDR3 is TGTGCCAGCAGCACGGAGATACAGGGATTTGGCACTGAAGCTTTCTTT. Its protein is CASSTEIQGFGTEAFF. Drawing the rest from reference TRBV5-6 and TRBJ1-1, the complete variable domain is DAGVTQSPTHLIKTRGQQVTLRCSPKSGHDTVSWYQQALGQGPQFIFQYYEEEERQRGNFPDRFSGHQFPNYSSELNVNALLLGDSALYLCASSTEIQGFGTEAFFGQGTRLTVV.

Details on this clonotype: A much larger clone differs by one base, so this may be a read error. This chain connects TRBV7-2 to TRBJ2-5, with D perhaps TRBD1 (6 bases). Germline V CDR1 and CDR2: SGHTA, FQGNSA. Trimming shortened V by 5 bases and J by 5 bases, and 18 bases separated the two germline ends. This CDR3 contains 15 residues. CDR3 loop: CASSQPAGAMETQYF. CDR3 sequence (DNA): TGTGCCAGCAGCCAGCCAGCAGGGGCAATGGAGACCCAGTACTTC.

The rearrangement uses TRBV11-2 and TRBJ2-1, with 7 bases matching TRBD2. In germline, CDR1 is SGHAT, CDR2 FQNNGV. The CDR3 consists of 17 residues. V lost 4 bases and J lost 8; bases outside the gene matches: 17. The CDR3 bases are TGTGCCAGCAGCTCAACCCCTAGCGGCCTATCCACCGATGAGCAGTTCTTC. Protein: CASSSTPSGLSTDEQFF.

The sample holds many counts of this clonotype. The chain links TRBV10-3 to TRBJ1-1; no firm D call. The CDR3 sequence is 11 residues long. Germline CDR1 ENHRY, CDR2 SYGVKD. V was cut by 6 bases and J by 3 bases, with 5 bases left in between. The CDR3 coding sequence is TGTGCCATCAGGGAGGACACTGAAGCTTTCTTT. This codes for CAIREDTEAFF.

This clonotype showed up many times. V gene TRBV2 combines with J gene TRBJ1-2; perhaps TRBD1 as D (5 bases). CDR1 and CDR2 from the germline V gene are SNHLY and FYNNEI. CDR3 length: 14 residues. V lost 6 bases and J lost 4, with 15 bases in between. CDR3 region: CASRGRGRGYGYTF. CDR3 DNA: TGTGCCAGCAGAGGAAGGGGTCGTGGCTATGGCTACACCTTC.

The sample holds a few counts of this clonotype. The chain uses TRBV20-1 and TRBJ2-7; D remains unclear. Germline V gene data show CDR1 as DFQATT and CDR2 as SNEGSKA (reference sequence). V lost 3 bases to trimming and J lost 1 base, with 10 bases between them. The CDR3 loop spans 13 amino acids. CDR3 in DNA: TGCAGTGCTAGTAGTGGGGATTCCTACGAGCAGTACTTC. Its translation: CSASSGDSYEQYF.

This chain connects TRBV2 to TRBJ2-5, with TRBD2 as a possible D gene (5 bases). Germline V gene lookup returns CDR1 SNHLY and CDR2 FYNNEI. Deletions cut 8 bases from V and 1 base from J, with 23 bases between. The CDR3 totals 17 residues. The CDR3 region has the DNA TGTGCCAGCTCACGAAGAAGGAGAGAGGGCTTCCAAGAGACCCAGTACTTC. Its protein is CASSRRRREGFQETQYF.

There are many counts of this clonotype. V gene TRBV7-9 combines with J gene TRBJ1-1, with D hard to call. V was trimmed by 1 base and J by 1 base, leaving 7 bases between them. CDR1 is SEHNR, CDR2 FQNEAQ, per germline (reference sequence). The CDR3 has 14 residues. The CDR3 region has the DNA TGTGCCAGCAGCTTAGTTGGACCGAACACTGAAGCTTTCTTT. This translates into CASSLVGPNTEAFF.

Of note for this clonotype: With a much larger clone just one base away, this may be a read error. Since the CDR3 does not end with the conserved phenylalanine or tryptophan, this likely comes from a read error. V gene TRBV7-9 combines with J gene TRBJ2-2; 7 bases fit TRBD1. Germline values: CDR1 SEHNR, CDR2 FQNEAQ (reference sequence). The CDR3 totals 13 residues. The J segment lost 3 bases and the V segment lost 6 bases, leaving 1 base of the junction unmatched. The CDR3 sequence is CASRGQYTGELFS. The CDR3 DNA reads as TGTGCCAGCAGGGGACAGTACACCGGGGAGCTGTTTTCT.

In DNA, the CDR3 is TGCGCCAGCAGCCAAGATCGGACAGGTTCAGAGACCCAGTACTTC. Its protein is CASSQDRTGSETQYF. The V and J genes are TRBV4-3 and TRBJ2-5; 7 bases agree with TRBD1. This CDR3 has 15 amino acids. Germline CDR1 is LGHNA and CDR2 is YSLEER. Trimming removed 0 bases from V and 4 bases from J; junction bases left unmatched: 5.

With regard to this clonotype: This may come from a read error, since a much larger clone is one base off. This rearrangement joins TRBV7-9 to TRBJ1-1, with 10 bases lining up with TRBD1. Per the germline V gene, CDR1 is SEHNR and CDR2 is FQNEAQ (reference sequence). V shed 6 bases, J shed 0 bases, and the junction held 4 bases outside the gene matches. There are 15 residues in the CDR3. As DNA, the CDR3 is TGTGCCAGCAGAAAGACAGGGGGCGTGAACACTGAAGCTTTCTTT. This translates into CASRKTGGVNTEAFF.

This sequence joins TRBV15 and TRBJ1-2; D call uncertain. The CDR3 runs 16 residues. CDR1 and CDR2 from the germline V gene are LNHNV and YYDKDF (reference sequence). Trimming took off 3 bases at V and 0 bases at J, with 14 bases between the two ends. This CDR3 is CATSSDRIVANYGYTF. CDR3 coding DNA: TGTGCCACCAGCAGTGACCGGATAGTGGCTAACTATGGCTACACCTTC.

Of note for this clonotype: Germline and junction disagree at one end, which may indicate a read error. V gene TRBV11-2 combines with J gene TRBJ1-1; D gene ambiguous. The CDR3 is 13 amino acids. Germline values: CDR1 SGHAT, CDR2 FQNNGV. CDR3 nucleotides: TGTGCCAGCAGTGTTTCGCCGAACACTGAAGCTCTCTTT. Protein: CASSVSPNTEALF.

The V call is TRBV20-1, the J call TRBJ1-6; no reliable D call. Trimming removed 3 bases at V and 2 bases at J, with 11 bases between. Germline values: CDR1 DFQATT, CDR2 SNEGSKA (reference sequence). The CDR3 sequence is 15 residues long. In DNA form, the CDR3 reads TGCAGTGCTAGTGAGGAACGGCCCTATAATTCACCCCTCCACTTT. The encoded protein is CSASEERPYNSPLHF.

Comments on this clonotype: A read error may produce the germline difference seen at one junction end. The V call is TRBV9, the J call TRBJ2-2; TRBD1 agrees at 7 bases. The germline V gene has CDR1 SGDLS and CDR2 YYNGEE. This CDR3 has 15 residues. This CDR3 reads CASTRTTGDTGELSW. The DNA for the CDR3 is TGTGCCAGCACTCGGACCACAGGGGACACCGGGGAGCTGTCTTGG.

In regard to this clonotype: A clone one base away is much larger, so this may be a read error. Since no conserved phenylalanine or tryptophan closes the CDR3, a read error is the likely cause. The rearrangement joins TRBV11-2 to TRBJ2-5, with TRBD1 identical over 9 bases. The end of the DNA fits TRBJ2-7 better, so the J call may be wrong. Germline CDR1 is SGHAT and CDR2 is FQNNGV. The CDR3 length is 14 residues. Written as DNA, the CDR3 is TGTGCCAGCAGCCAAAGGGACAGGGAGTACGAGCAGTACTGC. Translated, it gives CASSQRDREYEQYC.

This clonotype came up a few times. A junction end diverges from the germline sequence, so it may reflect a read error. The chain uses TRBV10-3 and TRBJ2-7; D is possibly TRBD2 (6 bases). Per germline, CDR1 ENHRY and CDR2 SYGVKD. The CDR3 consists of 13 residues. CDR3 in amino acids: CASSYGGVNEQYF. The DNA of the CDR3 is TGTGCCAGCAGTTACGGAGGGGTCAACGAGCAGTACTTC.

This clonotype was counted once. Since a much larger clone is just one base distant, this may be a read error. CDR3 bases: TGTGCCAGCAGCTCAGCAAGAAGCGGGGGATTTGGAGGCTACACCTTC. It specifies CASSSARSGGFGGYTF. The J gene is TRBJ1-2, the V gene TRBV7-2; tentative D call: TRBD1 (5 bases). V gave up 4 bases and J gave up 8 bases, with 23 bases separating them. The CDR3 totals 16 residues. Germline V gives CDR1 SGHTA, CDR2 FQGNSA. The complete variable domain, with remaining parts taken from reference TRBV7-2 and TRBJ1-2, reads GAGVSQSPSNKVTEKGKDVELRCDPISGHTALYWYRQSLGQGLEFLIYFQGNSAPDKSGLPSDRFSAERTGGSVSTLTIQRTQQEDSAVYLCASSSARSGGFGGYTFGSGTRLTVV.

This clonotype has only a few counts. The genes are TRBV7-7 and TRBJ2-3; D gene ambiguous. The CDR3 totals 13 residues. Germline-derived CDR1 and CDR2 are SSHAT and FNYEAQ (reference sequence). The ends were cut back, 4 bases at V and 2 bases at J, with 7 bases in the middle. The CDR3 DNA follows: TGTGCCAGCAGCTCCTTTAACACAGATACGCAGTATTTT. This sequence encodes CASSSFNTDTQYF.

The rearrangement links TRBV2 to TRBJ2-2; D is unresolved. Trimming removed 6 bases from V and 0 bases from J, with 14 bases in between. CDR3 length equals 16 residues. The V gene's germline CDR1 is SNHLY and CDR2 FYNNEI. This CDR3 is CASSLRVLSNTGELFF. The CDR3 DNA sequence: TGTGCCAGCAGCCTGCGCGTATTATCGAACACCGGGGAGCTGTTTTTT.

A single count supports this clonotype. The J gene is TRBJ2-5, the V gene TRBV2; the D gene is possibly TRBD2 (6 bases). CDR3 size: 15 residues. Trimming left V 4 bases short and J 4 bases short, with 16 bases between. CDR1 is SNHLY, CDR2 FYNNEI, per germline. CDR3: CASSASGGVGETQYF. For the CDR3, the DNA is TGTGCCAGCAGTGCTAGTGGAGGGGTTGGAGAGACCCAGTACTTC.

The gene calls are TRBV20-1 and TRBJ2-7, with D tentatively TRBD1 (6 bases). V was clipped by 1 base and J by 1 base, with 17 bases between them. The CDR3 extends over 16 amino acids. Germline V gene lookup returns CDR1 DFQATT and CDR2 SNEGSKA (reference sequence). CDR3 nucleotide sequence: TGCAGTGCTAGAGGAGGGATCACAGGGTTTTCCTACGAGCAGTACTTC. It translates to CSARGGITGFSYEQYF.

This clonotype turned up a few times. The J gene is TRBJ1-1, the V gene TRBV20-1, with TRBD1 identical over 7 bases. The germline V gene encodes CDR1 DFQATT and CDR2 SNEGSKA (reference sequence). Unmatched junction bases numbered 15, after V lost 6 bases and J lost 2 bases. The CDR3 loop spans 16 amino acids. The CDR3 DNA reads as TGCAGTGCCCCGCCTTCAGGGGGGAGCTCCAACACTGAAGCTTTCTTT. It yields the protein CSAPPSGGSSNTEAFF.

V and J are TRBV20-1 and TRBJ2-5; TRBD1 agrees at 8 bases. Germline trimming cut 5 bases from V and 6 bases from J; bases unmatched to any gene: 17. CDR3 length equals 16 residues. Germline CDR1 reads DFQATT; CDR2 reads SNEGSKA (reference sequence). Here the CDR3 DNA reads TGCAGTGCTGCTATCGGACAGGGAATAGGGGCGAAGACCCAGTACTTC. It is translated as CSAAIGQGIGAKTQYF.